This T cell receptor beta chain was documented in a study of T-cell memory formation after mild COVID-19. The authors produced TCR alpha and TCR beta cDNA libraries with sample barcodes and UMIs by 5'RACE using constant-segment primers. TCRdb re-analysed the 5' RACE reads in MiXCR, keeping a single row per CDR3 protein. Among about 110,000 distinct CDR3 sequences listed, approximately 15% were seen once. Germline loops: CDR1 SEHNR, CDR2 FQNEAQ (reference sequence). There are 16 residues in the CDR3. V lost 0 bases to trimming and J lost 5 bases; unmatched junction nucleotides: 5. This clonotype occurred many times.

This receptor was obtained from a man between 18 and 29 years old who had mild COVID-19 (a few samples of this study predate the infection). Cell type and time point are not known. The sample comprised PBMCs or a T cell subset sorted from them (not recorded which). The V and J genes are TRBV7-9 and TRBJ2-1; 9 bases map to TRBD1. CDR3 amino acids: CASSLAGDRAHNEQFF. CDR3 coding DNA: TGTGCCAGCAGCTTAGCGGGGGACAGGGCACACAATGAGCAGTTCTTC.